This TCR beta chain was obtained from a study of tumor-infiltrating lymphocytes in localized non-small cell lung cancer. Findings of the study overall: Each assay used a separate piece of the same tissue.

Assay used: immunoSEQ multiplex PCR; TCRdb lists only in-frame clones, some missing. Among roughly 13,000 clones listed, 66% were seen once. Regarding this clone: No antigen is known for it.

Sequences were obtained from lung tumor tissue. This sequence originates from a human donor with non-small cell lung cancer.

The CDR3 loop is CASSLAYRAYEQYF. For the CDR3, the DNA is TGTGCCAGCAGCTTAGCGTACAGGGCTTACGAGCAGTACTTC. This chain uses TRBV7-8 with TRBJ2-7, with TRBD1 as a possible D gene (6 bases). Germline loops: CDR1 SGHVS, CDR2 FQNEAQ. This CDR3 spans 14 amino acids. V was shortened by 0 bases and J by 4 bases, with 10 bases between the two germline ends.